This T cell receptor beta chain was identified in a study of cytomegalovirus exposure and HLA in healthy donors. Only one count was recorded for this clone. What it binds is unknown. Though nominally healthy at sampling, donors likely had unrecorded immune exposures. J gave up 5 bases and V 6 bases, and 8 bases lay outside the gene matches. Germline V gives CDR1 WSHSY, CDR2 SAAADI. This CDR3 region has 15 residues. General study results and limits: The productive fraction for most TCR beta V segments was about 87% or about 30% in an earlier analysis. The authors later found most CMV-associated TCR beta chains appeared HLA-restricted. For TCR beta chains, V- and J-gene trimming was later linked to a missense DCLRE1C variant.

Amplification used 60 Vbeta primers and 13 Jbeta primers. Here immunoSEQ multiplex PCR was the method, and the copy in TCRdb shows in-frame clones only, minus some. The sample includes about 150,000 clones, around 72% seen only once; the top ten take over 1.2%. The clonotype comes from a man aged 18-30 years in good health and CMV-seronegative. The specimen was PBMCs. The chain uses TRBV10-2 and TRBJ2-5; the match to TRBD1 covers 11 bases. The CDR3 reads CASRRGTGGTETQYF. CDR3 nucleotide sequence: TGCGCCAGCAGGAGGGGGACAGGGGGAACGGAGACCCAGTACTTC.